The T cell receptor (beta chain) described here comes from a study of PD-1 blockade in classical Hodgkin lymphoma (TCRdb year 2020). Regarding the complete study: Nivolumab dosing was 3 mg/kg intravenously every 2 weeks, continuing until either disease progression or unacceptable toxicity. The study used CyTOF and TCR beta sequencing to define a peripheral blood immune signature of response to PD-1 blockade in classical Hodgkin lymphoma. General findings and caveats noted by the study authors: Baseline TCR diversity was reported to be lower in newly diagnosed patients than in healthy donors, and even lower in relapsed/refractory patients. Baseline diversity similar to that of newly diagnosed patients was observed in trial patients achieving complete response, whereas significantly lower diversity was observed in partial responders and progressors. Lower diversity was seen in patients whose nivolumab began less than 1 year after ASCT, and these patients were left out of later analyses so that immune reconstitution would not confound the results. A significant rise by C4D1 was seen in CD4+ but not CD8+ TCR diversity (p=0.0027 vs p=0.16), with the rise being most apparent in complete responders (p=0.02). The study was restricted to a single clinical trial cohort, and the causes of repertoire differences, possibly disease activity or prior therapy, were left undefined.

In the paper's terms, the time point label means: cycle 4 day 1 (C4D1), after 6 weeks of nivolumab. Every trial patient had relapsed after autologous stem cell transplantation, and cohorts A, B and C differed in prior brentuximab vedotin exposure. The trial cohort was composed of 56 patients with relapsed/refractory classical Hodgkin lymphoma, for whom complete response, partial response or progressive disease was recorded as best overall response. Trial patients were treated with single-agent nivolumab in the multi-cohort phase II CheckMate 205 trial. Best overall response was determined by an independent review committee according to the 2007 International Working Group response criteria. PBMCs from the trial were collected at three points: immediately before nivolumab initiation (C1D1), and during therapy at cycle 2 day 1 and cycle 4 day 1. Peripheral blood was collected in 8 mL Vacutainer Cell Preparation Tubes, from which PBMCs were isolated by centrifugation and then cryopreserved.

CDR1 and CDR2, looked up from the germline V gene, are MGHRA and YSYEKL. Spanning cysteine to phenylalanine, the CDR3 consists of 16 amino acids. Solely the CDR3 DNA is kept, with 48 bases framed from the first base. The V and J ends are trimmed by 3 bases and 3 bases, leaving 17 bases between them. A note on this clone: The clone's antigen remains unknown. No base quality information exists; no much larger clone differs at one position.

The Qiagen DNeasy kit was used to extract genomic DNA from unsorted PBMCs and from the negatively selected CD4+ and CD8+ fractions. Using primers that anneal to V and J segments, immunoSEQ multiplex PCR amplified the TCR beta CDR3 regions. A synthetic immune receptor repertoire was used to minimize amplification bias, and remaining bias was computationally removed after sequencing. On the study's bioinformatics: Repertoire diversity was quantified as the Shannon entropy index using custom Python scripts. Unsorted, CD4+ and CD8+ repertoires were analyzed separately, except in combined analyses where CD4+ and CD8+ sequences were merged in silico. Clonal expansion was defined as at least a 2-fold frequency increase after treatment relative to C1D1, with a pseudocount of 0.5 for undetected baseline clones. Clones with 0 or 1 copy at C1D1 were defined as singleton clones, while clones with 2 or more copies were defined as non-singleton clones. Clones expanded in unsorted samples were annotated as CD4+, CD8+ or unknown by matching protein sequences in sorted samples from the same patient. Diversity changes from C1D1 to C4D1 were tested in paired samples using Wilcoxon tests. TCRdb took over this immuneACCESS table, retaining in-frame rearrangements with V and J assigned. Such tables are incomplete; in checked studies, under half of the missing clones stem from an unresolved V gene, and the remainder is unexplained. The D gene and trimming were derived from the DNA, and the V and J assignments and clone size from that table. The sample includes tens of thousands of clones, with roughly nine tenths observed a single time. The ten largest clones capture approximately 10% of the sample.

The TCR originated in a human donor with classical Hodgkin lymphoma. The sequence is built from TRBV4-1 and TRBJ1-1, with a weak D call of TRBD1 (5 bases match). The material sequenced was peripheral blood mononuclear cells (PBMCs), taken before the fourth cycle of nivolumab. The encoded CDR3 is CASSHPPGRKDTEAFF. The DNA sequence reads TGCGCCAGCAGCCATCCCCCGGGACGGAAGGACACTGAAGCTTTCTTT.